One sample yielded the 23 T cell receptor beta chains listed below, sequenced in a study of T cells in Graves' hyperthyroidism and ophthalmopathy. TCR beta CDR3 region amplification was performed from RNA transcripts. TCR CDR3 underwent first-round RT-PCR with the HTBI primer set. TCRdb analysed the multiplex PCR reads with MiXCR anew, one entry per CDR3 protein. The table includes 550,000 to 800,000 distinct CDR3 sequences, less than 20% detected once. The specimen sequenced was blood. These receptor sequences come from a man aged 18-30 years with Graves' hyperthyroidism.

The chain carries TRBV20-1 and TRBJ2-7; weak D call: TRBD2 (6 bases). The CDR3 contains 15 residues. CDR1 is DFQATT, CDR2 SNEGSKA, per germline (reference sequence). The V and J ends lost 3 bases and 0 bases respectively, with 15 bases between them. In DNA, the CDR3 is TGCAGTGCTAGGGATAGCGGCCTTAGCTCCTACGAGCAGTACTTC. Its protein product is CSARDSGLSSYEQYF.

This clonotype has at least ten counts. This chain links TRBV27 with TRBJ2-1; no clear D. CDR1 and CDR2 (germline): MNHEY, SMNVEV (reference sequence). The CDR3 has 15 amino acids. Trimming removed 4 bases from V and 0 bases from J, with 10 bases in between. The CDR3 loop is CASSSLGLSYNEQFF. CDR3 sequence (DNA): TGTGCCAGCAGTTCTCTAGGGCTCTCCTACAATGAGCAGTTCTTC.

This clonotype was recorded at least ten times. This rearrangement joins TRBV7-8 to TRBJ2-1; TRBD2 matches at 12 bases. This CDR3 comprises 22 residues. Germline loops: CDR1 SGHVS, CDR2 FQNEAQ. After removal of 6 bases from V and 2 bases from J, the junction contained 23 bases not matched to a gene. The CDR3 DNA reads as TGTGCCAGCAGGCACCGACAGGGGCCGGGACTAGCGGGCATTTTCGCCTACAATGAGCAGTTCTTC. It is translated as CASRHRQGPGLAGIFAYNEQFF.

The chain couples TRBV6-1 to TRBJ2-3; TRBD2 agrees at 8 bases. V was clipped by 7 bases and J by 7 bases; unmatched bases: 16. This CDR3 region has 16 residues. Germline V gene data show CDR1 as MNHNS and CDR2 as SASEGT. The CDR3 bases are TGTGCCAGCACCTTAGACACGTTAAGCGGGAGTTATACGCAGTATTTT. Translating it yields CASTLDTLSGSYTQYF.

This clonotype has a count of ten or more. This chain uses TRBV12-3 or TRBV12-4 with TRBJ1-3; D ambiguous. This CDR3 contains 14 residues. Deletions cut 6 bases from V and 0 bases from J, with 9 bases between. The CDR3 spells CASRDPRSGNTIYF. The CDR3 DNA follows: TGTGCCAGCAGGGACCCTCGCTCTGGAAACACCATATATTTT.

In this sample, this clonotype turned up many times. This chain connects TRBV20-1 to TRBJ2-3; TRBD2 agrees at 7 bases. With V trimmed by 4 bases and J by 4 bases, 14 bases remained unmatched. Germline V CDR1 and CDR2: DFQATT, SNEGSKA (reference sequence). The CDR3 totals 16 residues. The CDR3 bases are TGCAGTGCTAATTCCGGGCCCACGGCGGGGGCAGATACGCAGTATTTT. This sequence encodes CSANSGPTAGADTQYF.

This clonotype turned up a few times. This chain connects TRBV28 to TRBJ1-5; TRBD1 matches at 9 bases. The V segment lost 7 bases and the J segment 5 bases; nucleotides outside the gene matches: 3. This CDR3 has 13 residues. The germline V gene encodes CDR1 MDHEN and CDR2 SYDVKM. The CDR3 region has the DNA TGTGCCAGCAACAGGGGGCGGGATCAGCCCCAGCATTTT. This encodes CASNRGRDQPQHF.

At least ten counts were recorded for this clonotype. The chain uses TRBV28 and TRBJ1-2, with 9 bases fitting TRBD1. After removal of 6 bases from V and 7 bases from J, the junction contained 18 bases not matched to a gene. Looked up from germline, CDR1 is MDHEN and CDR2 is SYDVKM. The CDR3 is made up of 17 amino acids. The CDR3 sequence is CASRPGTGPRVGFGYTF. CDR3 sequence (DNA): TGTGCCAGCAGACCCGGGACAGGGCCCAGGGTTGGGTTTGGCTACACCTTC.

V is TRBV14 and J is TRBJ1-6; 10 bases align to TRBD1. V trimming: 4 bases; J trimming: 7 bases; junction bases outside the gene matches: 4. Per the germline V gene, CDR1 is SGHDN and CDR2 is FVKESK. CDR3 length: 15 amino acids. The CDR3 spells CASSPGTGVNSPLHF. CDR3 DNA sequence: TGTGCCAGCAGCCCCGGGACAGGGGTGAATTCACCCCTCCACTTT.

This clonotype was recorded many times. This chain connects TRBV20-1 to TRBJ2-5; 9 bases align to TRBD1. The CDR3 is 16 residues long. Per the germline V gene, CDR1 is DFQATT and CDR2 is SNEGSKA (reference sequence). V lost 2 bases to trimming and J lost 2 bases; unmatched junction nucleotides: 9. CDR3 protein: CSARPPYRGQQETQYF. The CDR3 bases are TGCAGTGCTAGACCTCCATACAGGGGGCAGCAAGAGACCCAGTACTTC.

This clonotype occurred many times. V usage is TRBV27 and J usage is TRBJ2-5; unclear D gene. The germline V gene has CDR1 MNHEY and CDR2 SMNVEV (reference sequence). CDR3 length: 15 amino acids. The V end lost 4 bases, the J end lost 2 bases, and 14 bases lay between the germline ends. The CDR3 loop is CASSSLRNPQETQYF. CDR3 nucleotides: TGTGCCAGCAGTTCACTGCGGAATCCTCAAGAGACCCAGTACTTC.

The J gene is TRBJ2-5, the V gene TRBV20-1, with D tentatively TRBD1 (5 bases). V lost 6 bases and J lost 4, with 15 bases in between. The CDR3 extends over 13 amino acids. Germline V lookup: CDR1 DFQATT, CDR2 SNEGSKA (reference sequence). CDR3 in amino acids: CSAPAGKRETQYF. For the CDR3, the DNA is TGCAGTGCCCCGGCAGGGAAACGAGAGACCCAGTACTTC.

In its sample, this clonotype was seen a few times. With a much larger clone just one base away, this may be a read error. The rearrangement joins TRBV7-2 to TRBJ2-5, with D unclear. The CDR3 contains 11 residues. The germline gives CDR1 SGHTA, CDR2 FQGNSA. The CDR3 DNA reads TGTGTCAGCACTCTTGAAGAGACCCAGTACTTC. It translates to CVSTLEETQYF. The full variable domain, with the rest looked up from reference TRBV7-2 and TRBJ2-5, is GAGVSQSPSNKVTEKGKDVELRCDPISGHTALYWYRQSLGQGLEFLIYFQGNSAPDKSGLPSDRFSAERTGGSVSTLTIQRTQQEDSAVYLCVSTLEETQYFGPGTRLLVL.

This chain uses TRBV20-1 with TRBJ2-3; 12 nucleotides align to TRBD2. This CDR3 has 15 residues. V was pared by 8 bases and J by 1 base, with 7 bases of the junction left unmatched. The germline gives CDR1 DFQATT, CDR2 SNEGSKA (reference sequence). Here the CDR3 DNA reads TGCAGTTACCTAGCGGGAGGGCCCGGCACAGATACGCAGTATTTT. This sequence encodes CSYLAGGPGTDTQYF.

V is TRBV25-1 and J is TRBJ2-7; the D gene is possibly TRBD2 (5 bases). Germline loops: CDR1 MGHDK, CDR2 SYGVNS. The CDR3 has 13 amino acids. Between the trimmed V and J ends, which lost 3 bases and 6 bases, there was a span of 12 bases. The CDR3 DNA reads as TGTGCCAGCAGTGATTTAACTAGAGGCGAGCAGTACTTC. As protein: CASSDLTRGEQYF.

This clonotype was seen many times. The V and J genes are TRBV13 and TRBJ2-3; D call uncertain. Germline CDR1 reads PRHDT; CDR2 reads FYEKMQ (reference sequence). The CDR3 sequence is 14 residues long. The ends were cut back, 2 bases at V and 2 bases at J, with 8 bases in the middle. The CDR3 here is CASSLRGNTDTQYF. In DNA form, the CDR3 reads TGTGCCAGCAGCTTACGAGGAAACACAGATACGCAGTATTTT.

This clonotype was observed at least ten times. The V and J genes are TRBV27 and TRBJ2-5, with D perhaps TRBD1 (5 bases). CDR1 and CDR2 (germline): MNHEY, SMNVEV (reference sequence). The CDR3 totals 15 residues. V lost 2 bases and J 3 bases, leaving 13 bases between the germline ends. The CDR3 here is CASSLIPTEKETQYF. Written as DNA, the CDR3 is TGTGCCAGCAGTTTAATCCCGACAGAAAAAGAGACCCAGTACTTC.

This clonotype was found a few times. The rearrangement joins TRBV28 to TRBJ2-2; TRBD2 is a possible D gene (6 bases). V was cut by 5 bases and J by 0 bases, with 10 bases left in between. CDR3 size: 15 residues. Germline V lookup: CDR1 MDHEN, CDR2 SYDVKM. CDR3 sequence: CASSIGSPNTGELFF. The CDR3 nucleotides read TGTGCCAGCAGTATCGGGAGCCCGAACACCGGGGAGCTGTTTTTT.

CDR3 sequence reads: CASGRTVNTEAFF. The DNA for the CDR3 is TGTGCCAGCGGTCGGACGGTGAACACTGAAGCTTTCTTT. The J gene is TRBJ1-1, the V gene TRBV27; D is unresolved. This CDR3 is built from 13 residues. With 8 bases removed from V and 0 bases from J, the gap between germline ends came to 10 bases. Germline CDR1 and CDR2: MNHEY and SMNVEV (reference sequence).

This clonotype was recorded a few times. This sequence joins TRBV27 and TRBJ1-5; 8 bases align to TRBD1. Germline lookup yields CDR1 MNHEY and CDR2 SMNVEV (reference sequence). The CDR3 contains 16 residues. J lost 7 bases, V lost 5 bases, and 13 bases had no gene match. The CDR3 DNA sequence: TGTGCCAGCAGTCCCCGGACAGGGCTCTTTCAACAGCCCCAGCATTTT. This sequence encodes CASSPRTGLFQQPQHF.

This clonotype appeared a few times. The chain links TRBV28 to TRBJ2-7, with TRBD1 matching 7 bases. This CDR3 has 16 residues. Germline lookup yields CDR1 MDHEN and CDR2 SYDVKM. Germline trimming cut 5 bases from V and 6 bases from J; bases unmatched to any gene: 16. The CDR3 is CASSPPGSKGASEQYF. In DNA, the CDR3 is TGTGCCAGCAGTCCCCCGGGCAGTAAGGGGGCATCCGAGCAGTACTTC. Full variable domain (missing parts from reference TRBV28 and TRBJ2-7): DVKVTQSSRYLVKRTGEKVFLECVQDMDHENMFWYRQDPGLGLRLIYFSYDVKMKEKGDIPEGYSVSREKKERFSLILESASTNQTSMYLCASSPPGSKGASEQYFGPGTRLTVT.

V gene TRBV10-1 combines with J gene TRBJ2-3; D unresolved. The V and J ends lost 0 bases and 3 bases respectively, with 7 bases between them. CDR3 length: 14 amino acids. The germline gives CDR1 WNHNN, CDR2 SYGVQD (reference sequence). The CDR3 nucleotides are TGCGCCAGCAGTGAGTCAGGCGGAACAGATACGCAGTATTTT. Residues: CASSESGGTDTQYF.

This clonotype was recorded a few times. The chain carries TRBV4-3 and TRBJ1-2; TRBD1 aligns across 8 bases. V lost 8 bases to trimming and J lost 1 base; unmatched junction nucleotides: 3. This CDR3 has 13 residues. In germline, CDR1 is LGHNA, CDR2 YSLEER. CDR3 residues: CASGDRLNYGYTF. CDR3 bases: TGCGCCAGCGGGGACAGGCTTAACTATGGCTACACCTTC.